The 21 T cell receptor beta chains below were found in one sample sequenced in a study of T cells after yellow fever vaccination. TCRdb itself ran the 5' RACE reads through MiXCR, one entry per CDR3 protein. The table includes some 48,000 distinct CDR3 sequences, around 6.4% detected once. Specimen: PBMCs, either bulk or a sorted T-cell subset (CD4+, CD8+, memory, or dextramer-sorted; not recorded which), collected 45 days after the yellow fever booster vaccination. The receptors here all came from a man aged 25-45 years who received the YFV17D yellow fever vaccine.

The V gene is TRBV5-1, the J gene TRBJ2-1, with TRBD2 as a possible D gene (6 bases). The CDR3 extends over 14 amino acids. The germline V and J ends were trimmed by 2 bases and 4 bases, with 10 bases remaining between them. CDR1 and CDR2 (germline): SGHRS, YFSETQ. The CDR3 sequence: CASSFSSEYNEQFF. For the CDR3, the DNA is TGCGCCAGCAGCTTCTCTAGCGAATACAATGAGCAGTTCTTC.

Ten or more counts support this clonotype. This chain connects TRBV6-2 or TRBV6-3 to TRBJ2-6, with TRBD1 as a possible D gene (5 bases). Per germline, CDR1 MNHEY and CDR2 SVGEGT. Trimming removed 7 bases from V and 2 bases from J, with 15 bases in between. The CDR3 runs 16 residues. The chain's CDR3 is CASITRDSPGANVLTF. The CDR3, as DNA: TGTGCCAGCATTACCCGAGACAGTCCTGGGGCCAACGTCCTGACTTTC.

This clonotype occurred a few times. The chain combines TRBV7-2 with TRBJ1-5, with TRBD1 matching 11 bases. The CDR3 spans 13 residues. Trimming at V came to 4 bases and at J to 7 bases, leaving 0 bases not matched to a gene. The germline gives CDR1 SGHTA, CDR2 FQGNSA. The CDR3 is CASSWDRGQPQHF. Written as DNA, the CDR3 is TGTGCCAGCAGCTGGGACAGGGGGCAGCCCCAGCATTTT.

The rearrangement links TRBV18 to TRBJ2-3; D perhaps matches TRBD2 (6 bases). CDR1 and CDR2 (germline): KGHSH, LQKENI. The CDR3 sequence is 14 residues long. V was trimmed by 5 bases and J by 2 bases, leaving 11 bases between them. Here the CDR3 reads CASSAGLNTDTQYF. In DNA form, the CDR3 reads TGTGCCAGCTCAGCGGGACTTAACACAGATACGCAGTATTTT.

The rearrangement links TRBV2 to TRBJ2-3; 9 bases are a match to TRBD2. The ends lost 6 bases at V and 4 bases at J; junction bases unmatched: 8. Germline V gives CDR1 SNHLY, CDR2 FYNNEI. CDR3 length: 15 amino acids. Here the CDR3 DNA reads TGTGCCAGCAGCCCTGATAGCGGGAGCGCAGATACGCAGTATTTT. This sequence encodes CASSPDSGSADTQYF.

The rearrangement uses TRBV3-1 and TRBJ2-7; D might be TRBD2 (5 bases). V gave up 4 bases and J gave up 2 bases, with 12 bases separating them. CDR3 length: 14 amino acids. CDR1 is LGHDT and CDR2 is YNNKEL in the germline V gene (reference sequence). CDR3 sequence: CASSPTTGTYEQYF. The CDR3, as DNA: TGTGCCAGCAGCCCCACGACCGGGACCTACGAGCAGTACTTC.

This clonotype was seen repeatedly, ten times or more. The chain combines TRBV5-1 with TRBJ2-5, with D uncertain. The CDR3 length is 16 residues. Trimming removed 3 bases from V and 4 bases from J, with 19 bases in between. Germline V gene data show CDR1 as SGHRS and CDR2 as YFSETQ. This CDR3 reads CASSSLHGSGTETQYF. The CDR3 DNA reads as TGCGCCAGCAGCTCCCTACATGGTTCCGGTACAGAGACCCAGTACTTC.

The CDR3 region has the DNA TGTGCCAGCAGCACCGGACAGCTTTACGAGCAGTACTTC. Its protein product is CASSTGQLYEQYF. The chain combines TRBV5-4 with TRBJ2-7; D perhaps matches TRBD1 (6 bases). The CDR3 runs 13 residues. Germline values: CDR1 SGHNT, CDR2 YYREEE (reference sequence). The germline V and J ends were trimmed by 4 bases and 4 bases, with 12 bases remaining between them.

This clonotype came up many times. The chain carries TRBV18 and TRBJ2-2; D is possibly TRBD1 or TRBD2 (5 bases each). This CDR3 has 16 amino acids. Germline V CDR1 and CDR2: KGHSH, LQKENI. V was cut by 3 bases and J by 0 bases, with 11 bases left in between. In DNA form, the CDR3 reads TGTGCCAGCTCACCGACCGGGACGGCGAACACCGGGGAGCTGTTTTTT. It is translated as CASSPTGTANTGELFF.

This clonotype was detected many times. CDR3 protein: CASSLAGPNHNEQFF. CDR3 nucleotides: TGTGCCAGCAGTTTAGCGGGACCTAACCACAATGAGCAGTTCTTC. This chain connects TRBV27 to TRBJ2-1, with a possible D match to TRBD2 (6 bases). The CDR3 spans 15 residues. The germline V gene encodes CDR1 MNHEY and CDR2 SMNVEV (reference sequence). Trimming removed 2 bases at V and 5 bases at J, with 13 bases between.

The CDR3 protein is CASSGGTGLKTQYF. DNA of the CDR3: TGTGCCAGCAGTGGTGGGACAGGGCTCAAAACGCAGTATTTT. This chain uses TRBV28 with TRBJ2-3, with 9 positions matching TRBD1. The J segment lost 9 bases and the V segment lost 5 bases, leaving 9 bases of the junction unmatched. CDR1 and CDR2 from the germline V gene are MDHEN and SYDVKM. This CDR3 spans 14 amino acids.

V gene TRBV5-6 combines with J gene TRBJ1-2; D gene ambiguous. Germline loops: CDR1 SGHDT, CDR2 YYEEEE. V was trimmed by 0 bases and J by 6 bases, leaving 9 bases between them. The CDR3 totals 13 residues. The CDR3 DNA is TGTGCCAGCAGCTTGGAAGGGTTTCATGGCTACACCTTC. This encodes CASSLEGFHGYTF.

This clonotype was found many times. The rearrangement links TRBV15 to TRBJ2-7; no clear D. The V gene lost 5 bases and the J gene lost 3 bases, with 14 bases spanning the gap. This CDR3 is built from 14 residues. Germline V gene lookup returns CDR1 LNHNV and CDR2 YYDKDF (reference sequence). The CDR3 is CATSPPGSRYEQYF. CDR3 in DNA: TGTGCCACCAGCCCACCCGGGTCCCGCTACGAGCAGTACTTC.

This clonotype was observed a few times. The chain carries TRBV5-1 and TRBJ2-1, with a tentative D call TRBD2 (6 bases). Germline CDR1 and CDR2: SGHRS and YFSETQ. The CDR3 is 13 amino acids. Between the trimmed V and J ends, which lost 3 bases and 6 bases, there was a span of 10 bases. The CDR3 spells CASSSGTLNEQFF. The CDR3 DNA reads as TGCGCCAGCAGCTCGGGGACTCTCAATGAGCAGTTCTTC.

This clonotype was observed at least ten times. The CDR3 coding sequence is TGTGCCAGCAGTCAGGGGACAGTTGAAAAACTGTTTTTT. Translated: CASSQGTVEKLFF. The chain joins TRBV7-9 to TRBJ1-4; 7 bases agree with TRBD1. In germline, CDR1 is SEHNR, CDR2 FQNEAQ (reference sequence). V lost 6 bases and J lost 7; bases outside the gene matches: 5. The CDR3 sequence is 13 residues long.

This clonotype occurred a few times. The chain joins TRBV6-1 to TRBJ1-2; perhaps TRBD1 as D (5 bases). Germline CDR1 reads MNHNS; CDR2 reads SASEGT. Trimming pared 9 bases from V and 0 bases from J, leaving 17 bases between. The CDR3 totals 15 residues. The CDR3 spells CASRDRAPTNYGYTF. CDR3 in DNA: TGTGCCAGTCGAGACAGAGCTCCTACTAACTATGGCTACACCTTC.

This clonotype was observed many times. V gene TRBV30 combines with J gene TRBJ1-5; D might be TRBD1 (5 bases). The CDR3 extends over 15 amino acids. CDR1 GTSNPN and CDR2 SVGIG come from the germline V gene (reference sequence). Deletions cut 2 bases from V and 8 bases from J, with 19 bases between. The CDR3: CAWSSAGTEIKPQHF. The DNA for the CDR3 is TGTGCCTGGAGTTCCGCCGGGACCGAAATCAAGCCCCAGCATTTT. The whole variable domain, filled in from reference TRBV30 and TRBJ1-5, reads SQTIHQWPATLVQPVGSPLSLECTVEGTSNPNLYWYRQAAGRGLQLLFYSVGIGQISSEVPQNLSASRPQDRQFILSSKKLLLSDSGFYLCAWSSAGTEIKPQHFGDGTRLSIL.

This clonotype was counted ten times or more. The chain couples TRBV18 to TRBJ1-5, with D tentatively TRBD1 (5 bases). Germline V gene sequence: CDR1 KGHSH, CDR2 LQKENI. The CDR3 runs to 14 residues. V lost 4 bases and J 6 bases, leaving 13 bases between the germline ends. CDR3 amino acids: CASSLQGPLQPQHF. In nucleotides, the CDR3 is TGTGCCAGCTCACTCCAGGGTCCTCTTCAGCCCCAGCATTTT. Filled out from reference TRBV18 and TRBJ1-5, the complete variable domain reads NAGVMQNPRHLVRRRGQEARLRCSPMKGHSHVYWYRQLPEEGLKFMVYLQKENIIDESGMPKERFSAEFPKEGPSILRIQQVVRGDSAAYFCASSLQGPLQPQHFGDGTRLSIL.

This clonotype was detected ten times or more. The chain carries TRBV29-1 and TRBJ1-5, with unresolved D. The V end was cut by 1 base, the J end by 4 bases, with 8 bases between. CDR1 is SQVTM and CDR2 is ANQGSEA in the germline V gene. The CDR3 totals 13 residues. The DNA for the CDR3 is TGCAGCGTTGAAGTAGGCCTTAATCAGCCCCAGCATTTT. Protein: CSVEVGLNQPQHF.

This clonotype was recorded many times. V and J are TRBV11-2 and TRBJ2-1; 9 bases match TRBD2. CDR1 and CDR2 (germline): SGHAT, FQNNGV. V was clipped by 3 bases and J by 2 bases; unmatched bases: 8. CDR3 size: 17 residues. The CDR3 bases are TGTGCCAGCAGCTTTACTAGCGGGCTTCCTACCTACAATGAGCAGTTCTTC. It specifies CASSFTSGLPTYNEQFF.

This clonotype was observed a handful of times. The chain is built from TRBV7-3 and TRBJ2-3; perhaps TRBD2 as D (5 bases). Trimming stripped 5 bases from V and 11 bases from J, with 17 bases between. This CDR3 contains 13 residues. From germline, CDR1 is SGHTA and CDR2 FQGTGA. CDR3 sequence reads: CASSPTATRGQYF. DNA for the CDR3: TGTGCCAGCAGCCCAACCGCTACCCGGGGGCAGTATTTT. The full variable domain, in which reference TRBV7-3 and TRBJ2-3 provide the parts outside the CDR3, is GAGVSQTPSNKVTEKGKYVELRCDPISGHTALYWYRQSLGQGPEFLIYFQGTGAADDSGLPNDRFFAVRPEGSVSTLKIQRTERGDSAVYLCASSPTATRGQYFGPGTRLTVL.